Below, 20 T cell receptor beta chains from the same sample are listed, as sequenced in a study of identical twins. Using its own MiXCR run on the 5' RACE reads, TCRdb lists one record per CDR3 protein. The sample has more than 350,000 distinct CDR3 sequences, roughly 9% seen once; the top ten hold approximately 8.9%. The specimen sequenced was naive T cells sorted from blood. The receptors come from a woman aged 50 to 60 in good health.

The chain couples TRBV12-3 or TRBV12-4 to TRBJ2-2; no clear D gene. V was pared by 3 bases and J by 9 bases, with 5 bases between. The CDR3 spans 11 residues. The CDR3: CASSFRWELFF. Here the CDR3 DNA reads TGTGCCAGCAGTTTTAGGTGGGAGCTGTTTTTT.

This clonotype was seen only a few times. The chain employs TRBV10-3 and TRBJ2-1; D may be TRBD1 (5 bases). Germline CDR1 is ENHRY and CDR2 is SYGVKD. This CDR3 has 13 residues. Trimming pared 8 bases from V and 8 bases from J, leaving 16 bases between. DNA for the CDR3: TGTGCCATCGGGGCCAGTCCCCCCCATGAGCAGTTCTTC. Translation gives CAIGASPPHEQFF.

In its sample, this clonotype was seen a few times. The CDR3 here is CSAGGLAGSYEQYF. Here the CDR3 DNA reads TGCAGTGCGGGAGGACTAGCGGGTAGCTACGAGCAGTACTTC. The V gene is TRBV20-1, the J gene TRBJ2-7; 11 bases are shared with TRBD2. Germline assignment: CDR1 DFQATT and CDR2 SNEGSKA (reference sequence). There are 14 residues in the CDR3. The V segment lost 6 bases and the J segment 3 bases; nucleotides outside the gene matches: 7.

This clonotype has just a few counts. The rearrangement uses TRBV14 and TRBJ2-3; a weak D match, TRBD2 (5 bases). The germline gives CDR1 SGHDN, CDR2 FVKESK. The germline V and J ends were trimmed by 1 base and 2 bases, with 16 bases remaining between them. There are 17 residues in the CDR3. This chain's CDR3 is CASSQAYRSGNTDTQYF. CDR3 DNA: TGTGCCAGCAGCCAAGCCTATCGAAGCGGCAACACAGATACGCAGTATTTT. Filled out from reference TRBV14 and TRBJ2-3, the complete variable domain reads EAGVTQFPSHSVIEKGQTVTLRCDPISGHDNLYWYRRVMGKEIKFLLHFVKESKQDESGMPNNRFLAERTGGTYSTLKVQPAELEDSGVYFCASSQAYRSGNTDTQYFGPGTRLTVL.

This clonotype came up a few times. The chain uses TRBV5-1 and TRBJ2-7; D not certain. Germline-derived CDR1 and CDR2 are SGHRS and YFSETQ. Trimming left V 1 base short and J 5 bases short, with 13 bases between. CDR3 length: 14 amino acids. The CDR3 is CASSLLPGVDEQYV. The CDR3 DNA sequence: TGCGCCAGCAGCTTGTTGCCGGGTGTGGACGAGCAGTACGTC.

This chain links TRBV20-1 with TRBJ1-4, with D maybe TRBD1 (5 bases). Germline V gives CDR1 DFQATT, CDR2 SNEGSKA (reference sequence). The CDR3 consists of 14 residues. The ends were cut back, 0 bases at V and 8 bases at J, with 13 bases in the middle. This CDR3 reads CSARETAEGEKLFF. CDR3 coding DNA: TGCAGTGCTAGAGAGACAGCCGAGGGGGAAAAACTGTTTTTT.

This clonotype came up a few times. The chain uses TRBV19 and TRBJ1-1; D is ambiguous. The CDR3 is 13 residues long. Germline values: CDR1 LNHDA, CDR2 SQIVND (reference sequence). V was pared by 4 bases and J by 1 base, with 7 bases between. CDR3 sequence (DNA): TGTGCCAGTAGTAAGGGTTGGAACACTGAAGCTTTCTTT. Its protein is CASSKGWNTEAFF.

This clonotype has just a few counts. CDR3: CASTWDRGTTTEAFF. The CDR3 DNA reads TGTGCCAGCACCTGGGACAGGGGGACGACGACTGAAGCTTTCTTT. The chain carries TRBV12-3 or TRBV12-4 and TRBJ1-1; 11 positions match TRBD1. This CDR3 region has 15 residues. Trimming removed 7 bases from V and 5 bases from J; junction bases left unmatched: 9.

The chain recombines TRBV29-1 with TRBJ1-2, with D perhaps TRBD1 (6 bases). Germline lookup yields CDR1 SQVTM and CDR2 ANQGSEA. This CDR3 is built from 12 residues. Trimming removed 7 bases at V and 5 bases at J, with 14 bases between. Here the CDR3 DNA reads TGCAGCGGGACGGAAACAGGGTATGGCTACACCTTC. Amino acids: CSGTETGYGYTF.

This clonotype has ten or more counts. This chain links TRBV12-3 or TRBV12-4 with TRBJ2-1; 11 nucleotides agree with TRBD2. The CDR3 is 18 residues long. Trimming at V came to 1 base and at J to 3 bases, leaving 8 bases not matched to a gene. CDR3: CASSLGGLAETFYNEQFF. Written as DNA, the CDR3 is TGTGCCAGCAGTTTAGGGGGACTAGCGGAGACTTTCTACAATGAGCAGTTCTTC.

This clonotype was found a few times. The chain links TRBV29-1 to TRBJ2-7; D uncertain. Germline CDR1 is SQVTM and CDR2 is ANQGSEA. V was cut by 8 bases and J by 6 bases, with 14 bases left in between. CDR3 length equals 11 residues. CDR3 residues: CSFTSLFEQYF. CDR3 nucleotide sequence: TGCAGCTTTACCTCACTTTTCGAGCAGTACTTC.

This clonotype was picked up a small number of times. V usage is TRBV10-3 and J usage is TRBJ1-3, with D unclear. Germline V gives CDR1 ENHRY, CDR2 SYGVKD. The CDR3 has 14 amino acids. V was shortened by 9 bases and J by 0 bases, with 12 bases between the two germline ends. The CDR3 spells CAIGGLYSGNTIYF. In nucleotides, the CDR3 is TGTGCCATTGGCGGACTCTACTCTGGAAACACCATATATTTT.

This clonotype showed up just a few times. CDR3 loop: CASSLAGGRAVDTQYF. CDR3 coding DNA: TGCGCCAGCAGCTTGGCCGGCGGGAGGGCCGTAGATACGCAGTATTTT. The V gene is TRBV5-1, the J gene TRBJ2-3; TRBD2 agrees at 9 bases. The germline V gene encodes CDR1 SGHRS and CDR2 YFSETQ. The V segment lost 0 bases and the J segment 5 bases; nucleotides outside the gene matches: 7. This CDR3 region has 16 residues.

This clonotype was observed at least ten times. The chain carries TRBV25-1 and TRBJ2-1; D is tentatively TRBD1 or TRBD2 (5 bases each). This CDR3 spans 16 amino acids. The V and J ends lost 6 bases and 9 bases respectively, with 24 bases between them. CDR1 is MGHDK and CDR2 is SYGVNS in the germline V gene. The CDR3 sequence is CASSAPPGQGEREQFF. The CDR3 nucleotides are TGTGCCAGCAGCGCCCCCCCGGGGCAGGGAGAGCGTGAGCAGTTCTTC.

This clonotype was seen ten or more times. The chain joins TRBV2 to TRBJ2-2, with D hard to call. Trimming took off 7 bases at V and 3 bases at J, with 12 bases between the two ends. The CDR3 loop spans 14 amino acids. From germline, CDR1 is SNHLY and CDR2 FYNNEI. CDR3 amino acids: CASKMMMDTGELFF. Written as DNA, the CDR3 is TGTGCCAGCAAAATGATGATGGACACCGGGGAGCTGTTTTTT.

This clonotype turned up a few times. The chain links TRBV5-1 to TRBJ2-1; 8 positions match TRBD2. The CDR3 is 16 residues long. V was clipped by 2 bases and J by 7 bases; unmatched bases: 11. Germline values: CDR1 SGHRS, CDR2 YFSETQ. CDR3: CASSLLGLEAPNEQFF. As DNA, the CDR3 is TGCGCCAGCAGCTTACTGGGACTAGAGGCCCCTAATGAGCAGTTCTTC.

In this sample, this clonotype turned up many times. DNA of the CDR3: TGTGCCAGCAGCTCGCTAGCGGGAGGTTATGGGGAGCAGTTCTTC. This sequence encodes CASSSLAGGYGEQFF. V gene TRBV7-7 combines with J gene TRBJ2-1; TRBD2 matches 11 bases. CDR3 length: 15 amino acids. Germline lookup yields CDR1 SSHAT and CDR2 FNYEAQ (reference sequence). V dropped 4 bases and J dropped 10; count of bases not matched to a gene: 9.

This chain uses TRBV9 with TRBJ2-3; D may be TRBD1 or TRBD2 (5 bases each). Germline V gene data show CDR1 as SGDLS and CDR2 as YYNGEE. The CDR3 has 17 amino acids. The V gene lost 0 bases and the J gene lost 3 bases, with 17 bases spanning the gap. The CDR3 DNA sequence: TGTGCCAGCAGCGTAGATGAGGGGCCCGCTCAAACAGATACGCAGTATTTT. Its translation: CASSVDEGPAQTDTQYF.

This clonotype has a handful of counts. The chain combines TRBV7-6 with TRBJ2-2, with a tentative D call TRBD2 (5 bases). This CDR3 is built from 15 residues. V lost 5 bases to trimming and J lost 5 bases, with 15 bases between them. CDR1 SGHVS and CDR2 FNYEAQ come from the germline V gene. Here the CDR3 reads CASSHPSGVTGELFF. DNA of the CDR3: TGTGCCAGCAGCCACCCCTCCGGGGTTACCGGGGAGCTGTTTTTT.

V usage is TRBV20-1 and J usage is TRBJ2-7, with 7 bases matching TRBD1. The V gene's germline CDR1 is DFQATT and CDR2 SNEGSKA (reference sequence). The CDR3 is 13 amino acids. J gave up 4 bases and V 5 bases, and 8 bases lay outside the gene matches. Written as DNA, the CDR3 is TGCAGTGCTTCCGGGACAGACTTTTACGAGCAGTACTTC. It is translated as CSASGTDFYEQYF.